This record concerns one T cell receptor beta chain sequence. The data stem from a study of blood T cell repertoires in COVID-19. Study-wide context: Spain, Italy and the United States supplied samples that represented acute and convalescent COVID-19. In each case, the material was cDNA or gDNA derived from T cells, B-cell-depleted T cells, or PBMCs.

In the study's own analysis: Amplification of reference gene primers provided the estimated nucleated cell counts. Data came from immunoSEQ multiplex PCR; TCRdb stores just in-frame clones and leaves some out. V and J calls and clone size are given by that table; D and trimming were obtained from the DNA. The sample contains some 190,000 clones, 70% to 90% of which appear only once. The CDR3 spans 15 residues. The V gene end was trimmed by 4 bases and the J gene end by 3 bases; junction bases not matched to a gene: 7. Per germline, CDR1 SGDLS and CDR2 YYNGEE. The chain employs TRBV9 and TRBJ2-1; 7 nucleotides align to TRBD2. This TCR was sampled from a human donor with active or convalescent COVID-19. The donor label of this sample is uncertain. What was sequenced was peripheral blood. CDR3 DNA sequence: TGTGCCAGCAGCCCCTTGAGGACTAGCTACAATGAGCAGTTCTTC. Its protein product is CASSPLRTSYNEQFF.